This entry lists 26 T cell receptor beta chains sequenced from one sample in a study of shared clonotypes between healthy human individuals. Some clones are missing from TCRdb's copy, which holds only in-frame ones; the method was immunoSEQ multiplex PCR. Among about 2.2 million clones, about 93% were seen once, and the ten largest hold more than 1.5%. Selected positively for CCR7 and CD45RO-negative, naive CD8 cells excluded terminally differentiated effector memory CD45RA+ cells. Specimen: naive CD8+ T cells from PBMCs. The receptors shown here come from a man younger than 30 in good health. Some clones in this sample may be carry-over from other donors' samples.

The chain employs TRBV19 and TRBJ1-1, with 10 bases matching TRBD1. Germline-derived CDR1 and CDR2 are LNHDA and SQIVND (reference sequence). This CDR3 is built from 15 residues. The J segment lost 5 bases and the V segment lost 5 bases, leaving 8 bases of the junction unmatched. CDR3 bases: TGTGCCAGTAGTCCCGGAGGGACAGGGGTGACTGAAGCTTTCTTT. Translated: CASSPGGTGVTEAFF.

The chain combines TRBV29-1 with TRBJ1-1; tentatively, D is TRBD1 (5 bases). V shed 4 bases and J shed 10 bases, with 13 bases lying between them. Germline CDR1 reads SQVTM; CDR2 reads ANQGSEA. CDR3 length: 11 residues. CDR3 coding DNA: TGCAGCGTTGCGGCACAGGTGGGAGCTTTCTTT. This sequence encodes CSVAAQVGAFF.

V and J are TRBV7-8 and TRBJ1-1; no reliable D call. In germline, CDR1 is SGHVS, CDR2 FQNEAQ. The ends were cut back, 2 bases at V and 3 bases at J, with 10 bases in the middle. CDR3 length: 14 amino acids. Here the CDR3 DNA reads TGTGCCAGCAGCTTAACCCCCCGGGACACTGAAGCTTTCTTT. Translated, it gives CASSLTPRDTEAFF.

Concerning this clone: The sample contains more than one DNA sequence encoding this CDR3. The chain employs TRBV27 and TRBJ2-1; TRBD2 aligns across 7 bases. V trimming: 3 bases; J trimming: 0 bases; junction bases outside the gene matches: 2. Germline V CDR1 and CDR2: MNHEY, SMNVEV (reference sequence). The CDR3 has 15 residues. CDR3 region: CASSFRGSSYNEQFF. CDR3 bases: TGTGCCAGCAGTTTCCGCGGGAGCTCCTACAATGAGCAGTTCTTC.

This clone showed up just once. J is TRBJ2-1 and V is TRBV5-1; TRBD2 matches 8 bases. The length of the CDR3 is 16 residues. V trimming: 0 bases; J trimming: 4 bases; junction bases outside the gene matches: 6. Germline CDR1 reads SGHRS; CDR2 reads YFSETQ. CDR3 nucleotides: TGCGCCAGCAGCTTGGTTAGCGGGACGGCTTACAATGAGCAGTTCTTC. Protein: CASSLVSGTAYNEQFF.

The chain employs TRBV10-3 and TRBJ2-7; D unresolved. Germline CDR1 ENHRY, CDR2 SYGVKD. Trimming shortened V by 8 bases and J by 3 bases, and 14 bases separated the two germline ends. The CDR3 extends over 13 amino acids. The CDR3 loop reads CAIWAGDHYEQYF. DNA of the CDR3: TGTGCCATCTGGGCAGGCGATCACTACGAGCAGTACTTC.

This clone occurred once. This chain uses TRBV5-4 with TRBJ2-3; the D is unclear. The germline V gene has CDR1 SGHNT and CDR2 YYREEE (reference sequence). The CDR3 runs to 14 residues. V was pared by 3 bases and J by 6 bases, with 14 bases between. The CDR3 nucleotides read TGTGCCAGCAGCTCCCACGGTGGATTCGATACGCAGTATTTT. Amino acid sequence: CASSSHGGFDTQYF.

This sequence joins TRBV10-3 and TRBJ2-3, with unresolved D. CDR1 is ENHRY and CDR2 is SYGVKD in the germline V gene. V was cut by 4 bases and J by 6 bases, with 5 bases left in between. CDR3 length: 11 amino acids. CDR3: CAISGRDTQYF. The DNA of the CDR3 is TGTGCCATCAGTGGACGGGATACGCAGTATTTT.

The CDR3 DNA reads as TGTGCCAGCAGCGTAGGGGAAAAACTGTTTTTT. Amino acid sequence: CASSVGEKLFF. The gene calls are TRBV9 and TRBJ1-4; D not resolved. Trimming removed 0 bases at V and 8 bases at J, with 2 bases between. From germline, CDR1 is SGDLS and CDR2 YYNGEE. The length of the CDR3 is 11 residues.

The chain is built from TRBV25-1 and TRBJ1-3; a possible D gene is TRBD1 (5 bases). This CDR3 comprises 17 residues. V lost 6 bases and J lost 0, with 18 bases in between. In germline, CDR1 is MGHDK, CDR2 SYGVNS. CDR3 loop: CASSSPGRLFSGNTIYF. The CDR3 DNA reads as TGTGCCAGCAGCTCACCGGGACGCCTTTTCTCTGGAAACACCATATATTTT.

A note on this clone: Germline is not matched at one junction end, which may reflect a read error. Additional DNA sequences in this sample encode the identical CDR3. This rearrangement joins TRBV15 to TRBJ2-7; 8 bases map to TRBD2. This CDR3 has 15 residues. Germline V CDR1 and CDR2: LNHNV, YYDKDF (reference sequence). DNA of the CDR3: TGTGCCACCAGCAGCGGAGCGGGAGAAACCTACGAACAGTACTTC. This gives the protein CATSSGAGETYEQYF.

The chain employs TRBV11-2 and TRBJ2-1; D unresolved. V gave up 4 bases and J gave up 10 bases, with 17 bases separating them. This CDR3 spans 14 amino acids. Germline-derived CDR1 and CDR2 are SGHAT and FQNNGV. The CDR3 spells CASSSAQRLNEQFF. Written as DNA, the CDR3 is TGTGCCAGCAGCTCCGCGCAGAGGTTAAACGAGCAGTTCTTC.

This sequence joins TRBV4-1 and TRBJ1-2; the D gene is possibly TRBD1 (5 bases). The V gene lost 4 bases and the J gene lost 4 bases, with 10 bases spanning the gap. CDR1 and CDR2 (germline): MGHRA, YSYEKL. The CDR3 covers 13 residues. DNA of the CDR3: TGCGCCAGCAGCCCCTTAGGGGCCTATGGCTACACCTTC. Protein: CASSPLGAYGYTF.

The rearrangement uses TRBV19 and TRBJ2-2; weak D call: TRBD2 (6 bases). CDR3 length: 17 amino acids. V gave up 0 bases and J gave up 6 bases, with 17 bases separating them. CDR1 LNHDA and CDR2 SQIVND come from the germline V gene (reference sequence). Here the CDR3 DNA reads TGTGCCAGTAGTATAGATCAAGGTAGGGAGGTGGCCGGGGAGCTGTTTTTT. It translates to CASSIDQGREVAGELFF.

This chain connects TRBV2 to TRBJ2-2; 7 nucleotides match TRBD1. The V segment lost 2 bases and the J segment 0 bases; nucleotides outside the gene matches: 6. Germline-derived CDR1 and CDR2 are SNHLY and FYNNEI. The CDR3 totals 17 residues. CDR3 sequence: CASSESGQTANTGELFF. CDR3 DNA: TGTGCCAGCAGTGAATCGGGACAGACTGCGAACACCGGGGAGCTGTTTTTT.

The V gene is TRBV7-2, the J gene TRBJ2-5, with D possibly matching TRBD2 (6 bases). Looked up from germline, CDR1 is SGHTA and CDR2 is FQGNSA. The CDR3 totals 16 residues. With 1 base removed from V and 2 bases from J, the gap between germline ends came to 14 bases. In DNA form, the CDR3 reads TGTGCCAGCAGCTTAGGGTGGGCGGGAAGACAAGAGACCCAGTACTTC. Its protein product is CASSLGWAGRQETQYF.

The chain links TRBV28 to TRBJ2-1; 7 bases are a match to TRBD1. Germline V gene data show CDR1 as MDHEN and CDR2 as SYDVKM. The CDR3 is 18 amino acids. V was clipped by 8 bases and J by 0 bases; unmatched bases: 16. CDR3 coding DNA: TGTGCCAGCCCTTTAACAGGGGCTATTGGAAGCTCCTACAATGAGCAGTTCTTC. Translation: CASPLTGAIGSSYNEQFF.

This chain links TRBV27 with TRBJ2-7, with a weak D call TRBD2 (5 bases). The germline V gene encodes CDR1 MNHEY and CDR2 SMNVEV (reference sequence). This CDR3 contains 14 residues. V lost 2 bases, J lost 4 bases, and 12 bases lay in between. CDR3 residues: CASSLRDQRYEQYF. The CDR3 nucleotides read TGTGCCAGCAGTTTACGGGATCAACGGTACGAGCAGTACTTC.

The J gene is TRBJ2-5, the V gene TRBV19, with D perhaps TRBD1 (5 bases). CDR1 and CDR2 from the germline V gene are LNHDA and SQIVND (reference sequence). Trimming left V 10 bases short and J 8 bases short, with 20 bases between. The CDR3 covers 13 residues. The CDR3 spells CATKGWGQETQYF. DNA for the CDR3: TGTGCCACGAAGGGGTGGGGCCAGGAAACCCAGTACTTC.

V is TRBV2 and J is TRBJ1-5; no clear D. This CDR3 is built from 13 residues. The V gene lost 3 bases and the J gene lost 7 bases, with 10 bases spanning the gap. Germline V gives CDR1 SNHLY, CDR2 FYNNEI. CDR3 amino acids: CASSEEDRQPQHF. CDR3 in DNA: TGTGCCAGCAGTGAGGAGGATCGCCAGCCCCAGCATTTT. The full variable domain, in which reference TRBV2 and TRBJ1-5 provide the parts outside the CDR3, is EPEVTQTPSHQVTQMGQEVILRCVPISNHLYFYWYRQILGQKVEFLVSFYNNEISEKSEIFDDQFSVERPDGSNFTLKIRSTKLEDSAMYFCASSEEDRQPQHFGDGTRLSIL.

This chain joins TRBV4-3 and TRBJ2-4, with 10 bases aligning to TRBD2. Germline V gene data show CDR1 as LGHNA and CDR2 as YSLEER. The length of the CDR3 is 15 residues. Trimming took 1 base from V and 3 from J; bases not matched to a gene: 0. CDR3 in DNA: TGCGCCAGCAGCCAAGTAGCGGGGGGCAAAAACATTCAGTACTTC. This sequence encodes CASSQVAGGKNIQYF.

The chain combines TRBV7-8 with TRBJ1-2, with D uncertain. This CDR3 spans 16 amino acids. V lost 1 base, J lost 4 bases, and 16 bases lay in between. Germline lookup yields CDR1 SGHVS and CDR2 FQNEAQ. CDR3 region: CASSLGGGSAAYGYTF. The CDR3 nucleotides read TGTGCCAGCAGCTTAGGGGGAGGCAGCGCGGCCTATGGCTACACCTTC.

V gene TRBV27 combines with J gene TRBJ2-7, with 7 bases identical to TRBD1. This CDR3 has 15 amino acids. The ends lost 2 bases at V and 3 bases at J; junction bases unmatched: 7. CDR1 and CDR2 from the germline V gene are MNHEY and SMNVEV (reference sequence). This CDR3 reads CASSLKSRGFYEQYF. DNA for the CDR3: TGTGCCAGCAGTTTAAAGTCCAGGGGGTTCTACGAGCAGTACTTC.

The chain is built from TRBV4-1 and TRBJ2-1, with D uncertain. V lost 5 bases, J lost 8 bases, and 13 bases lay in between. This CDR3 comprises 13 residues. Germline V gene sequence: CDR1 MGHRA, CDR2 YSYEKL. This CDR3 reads CASSFQAGDEQFF. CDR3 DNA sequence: TGCGCCAGCAGCTTTCAGGCCGGAGATGAGCAGTTCTTC.

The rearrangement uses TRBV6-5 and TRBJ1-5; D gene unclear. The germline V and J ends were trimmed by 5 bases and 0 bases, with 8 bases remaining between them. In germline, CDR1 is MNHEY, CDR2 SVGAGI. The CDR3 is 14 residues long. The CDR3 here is CASSTSDSNQPQHF. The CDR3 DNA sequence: TGTGCCAGCAGTACCAGCGATAGCAATCAGCCCCAGCATTTT.

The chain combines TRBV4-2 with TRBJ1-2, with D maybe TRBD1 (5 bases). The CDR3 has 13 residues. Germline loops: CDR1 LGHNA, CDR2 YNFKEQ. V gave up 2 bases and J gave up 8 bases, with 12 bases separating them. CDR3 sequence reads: CASSQRGGDGYTF. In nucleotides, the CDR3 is TGTGCCAGCAGCCAAAGAGGAGGGGACGGCTACACCTTC.